The present TCR beta chain was sequenced within a study of early T cells in non-severe SARS-CoV-2 infection. Whole-study results and caveats: Matching results from VDJdb favored anti-spike CD8 responses, leaving private and CD4 specificities undetected.

Concerning this clonotype itself: The target antigen is unknown.

cDNA molecules, individually, were tagged with unique molecular identifiers. TCRdb reprocessed the 5' RACE reads with MiXCR, giving one entry per CDR3 protein. The profile covers 80,000 or so distinct CDR3 sequences, with about 11% appearing a single time and around 11% taken by the ten largest. This TCR was sampled from an adult who was a healthcare worker with PCR-confirmed SARS-CoV-2 infection or an uninfected control (not recorded which). The sequences come from whole blood, collected at baseline.

The CDR3 spells CASRSAGSSYTF. In DNA, the CDR3 is TGTGCCAGCAGATCAGCGGGTAGCAGCTACACCTTC. The V call is TRBV28, the J call TRBJ1-2; no firm D call. There are 12 residues in the CDR3. Trimming removed 6 bases from V and 9 bases from J, with 14 bases in between. Germline CDR1 reads MDHEN; CDR2 reads SYDVKM.